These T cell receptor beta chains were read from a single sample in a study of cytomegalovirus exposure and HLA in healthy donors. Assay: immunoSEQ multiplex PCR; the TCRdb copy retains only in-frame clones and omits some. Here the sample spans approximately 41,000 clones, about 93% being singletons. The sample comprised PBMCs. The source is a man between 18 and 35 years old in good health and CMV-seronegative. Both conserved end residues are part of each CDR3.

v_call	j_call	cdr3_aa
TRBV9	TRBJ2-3	CASSLSGGASDTQYF
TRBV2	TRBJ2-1	CASESRLAGANYNEQFF
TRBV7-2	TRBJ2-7	CASREPGQGGEQYF
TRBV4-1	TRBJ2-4	CASSQDPDTVLAKNIQYF
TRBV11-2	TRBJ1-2	CASSSDRGYGYTF
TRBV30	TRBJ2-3	CACRDRGTDTQYF
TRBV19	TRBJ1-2	CASSITGEARGGYTF
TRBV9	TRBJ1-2	CASSVYQGSGYTF
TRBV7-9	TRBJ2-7	CASSLDLAGAEQYF
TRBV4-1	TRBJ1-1	CASSLGAGGTEAFF
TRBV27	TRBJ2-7	CASSSLIAGHSYEQYF
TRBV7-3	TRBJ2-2	CASSLNPGTNTGELFF
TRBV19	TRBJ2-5	CASSARARQGYQETQYF
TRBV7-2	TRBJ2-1	CASSSPRDRGRRDEQFF
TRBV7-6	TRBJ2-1	CASSLSGSYDEQFF
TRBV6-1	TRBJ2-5	CASKRQGGQETQYF
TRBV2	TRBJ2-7	CASSPPSGSTGEYF
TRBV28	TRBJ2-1	CASTSEGRGIYNEQFF
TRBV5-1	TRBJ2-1	CASSLALAGSVEQFF
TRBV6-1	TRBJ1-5	CASRVGTGDGEPQHF
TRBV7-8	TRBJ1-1	CASSPRPHGSKNTEAFF
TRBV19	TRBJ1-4	CASSFRQGMGEKLFF
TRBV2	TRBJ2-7	CASSEGSGSFNEQYF
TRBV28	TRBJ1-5	CASRKQGAGYQPQHF
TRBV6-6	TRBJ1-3	CASTHSSGNTIYF
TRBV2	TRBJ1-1	CASSETAKTEAFF
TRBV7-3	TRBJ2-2	CASSPSGGRNTGELFF
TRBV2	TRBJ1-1	CASSGQAGGTEAFF
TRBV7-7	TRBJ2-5	CASSLEVGAETQYF
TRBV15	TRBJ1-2	CATRGKEGYGYTF
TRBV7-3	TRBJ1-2	CASSTAQGSGYTF
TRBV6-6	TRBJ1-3	CASSSPTGGGGNTIYF
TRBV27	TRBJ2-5	CASSPLRGVETQYF
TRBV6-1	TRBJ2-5	CASSEDLRGAPLAGTQYF
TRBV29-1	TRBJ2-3	CSVGRDSGGDTQYF
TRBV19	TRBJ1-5	CASSFGTGFNQPQHF
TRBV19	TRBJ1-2	CASLDRATARGGYTF
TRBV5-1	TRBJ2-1	CASSLRGGPGEQFF
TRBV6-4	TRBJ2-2	CASSASGGSAGELFF